This is a list of T cell receptor beta chains from one sample in a study of cytomegalovirus exposure and HLA in healthy donors. Only in-frame clones appear in the TCRdb table, and some are missing; sequencing was by immunoSEQ multiplex PCR. The data show 120,000 or so clones, about 81% seen once. The sample consisted of PBMCs. The receptors originated from a man aged 35 to 55 in good health and CMV-seronegative. Both conserved end residues are part of each CDR3. A D gene is named only where the DNA matches it firmly. Clone size is not always given. Where it is, it says once, few, many or a class for expanded clones.

V gene	D gene	J gene	clone size	CDR3 protein	CDR3 DNA
TRBV5-5	.	TRBJ1-1	.	CASSSPAGNEAFF	TGTGCCAGCAGCTCCCCTGCGGGGAATGAAGCTTTCTTT
TRBV15	.	TRBJ1-5	.	CATSRSPSGINQPQHF	TGTGCCACCAGCAGGAGCCCTTCGGGGATCAATCAGCCCCAGCATTTT
TRBV7-2	.	TRBJ1-5	once	CASSFTSGGQPQHF	TGTGCCAGCAGCTTCACGTCGGGGGGTCAGCCCCAGCATTTT
TRBV9	TRBD1	TRBJ1-4	.	CASSPTAGAGGWEKLFF	TGTGCCAGCAGCCCGACGGCGGGGGCAGGGGGCTGGGAAAAACTGTTTTTT
TRBV27	TRBD2	TRBJ2-1	.	CASSARLLAGAYNEQFF	TGTGCCAGCAGTGCCCGACTACTAGCGGGAGCCTACAATGAGCAGTTCTTC
TRBV6-1	TRBD1	TRBJ2-7	.	CASRDRGLSEQYF	TGTGCCAGCAGGGACAGGGGACTGTCCGAGCAGTACTTC
TRBV14	TRBD2	TRBJ2-5	.	CASGTGLAAETQYF	TGTGCCAGCGGAACGGGACTAGCGGCCGAGACCCAGTACTTC
TRBV19	.	TRBJ2-5	once	CASSTGTLRETQYF	TGTGCCAGTTCCACAGGAACGTTGCGAGAGACCCAGTACTTC
TRBV19	TRBD1	TRBJ2-5	.	CASSSAGTGRETQYF	TGTGCCAGTAGTTCTGCCGGGACAGGGAGAGAGACCCAGTACTTC
TRBV27	TRBD2	TRBJ2-3	.	CASSSSGPSTDTQYF	TGTGCCAGCAGTTCTAGCGGGCCAAGCACAGATACGCAGTATTTT
TRBV5-4	TRBD1	TRBJ2-2	.	CASSLGKGAVGELFF	TGTGCCAGCAGCTTGGGGAAGGGGGCGGTCGGGGAGCTGTTTTTT
TRBV5-1	.	TRBJ2-3	.	CASSLWGGDTDTQYF	TGCGCCAGCAGCTTGTGGGGCGGGGACACAGATACGCAGTATTTT
TRBV10-3	.	TRBJ2-1	.	CAISESGGREAEQFF	TGTGCCATCAGTGAGTCGGGTGGGAGAGAAGCTGAGCAGTTCTTC
TRBV2	.	TRBJ1-5	.	CASSAQVGNQPQHF	TGTGCCAGCAGCGCCCAGGTGGGCAATCAGCCCCAGCATTTT
TRBV11-1	.	TRBJ2-1	.	CASSSTGQKQFF	TGTGCCAGCAGCTCCACAGGTCAAAAGCAGTTCTTC
TRBV20-1	.	TRBJ2-3	.	CSARRTDTQYF	TGCAGTGCTAGACGGACAGATACGCAGTATTTT
TRBV18	.	TRBJ2-1	.	CASSQQDNEQFF	TGTGCCAGCTCACAACAGGACAATGAGCAGTTCTTC
TRBV5-1	TRBD2	TRBJ2-2	.	CASSLGPLAGGLGPGELFF	TGCGCCAGCAGCTTGGGACCTTTGGCGGGAGGGCTCGGGCCCGGGGAGCTGTTTTTT
TRBV20-1	.	TRBJ2-5	few	CSASVPETQYF	TGCAGTGCTAGTGTTCCGGAGACCCAGTACTTC
TRBV28	TRBD1	TRBJ2-7	.	CASSWGQGASYEQYF	TGTGCCAGCAGTTGGGGACAGGGGGCGTCCTACGAGCAGTACTTC
TRBV7-9	TRBD2	TRBJ2-1	.	CASSPGLAGNEQFF	TGTGCCAGCAGCCCGGGACTAGCGGGGAATGAGCAGTTCTTC
TRBV28	TRBD1	TRBJ1-4	.	CASTSQGTGGWEKLFF	TGTGCCAGCACCTCACAGGGGACAGGGGGATGGGAAAAACTGTTTTTT
TRBV18	.	TRBJ2-3	few	CATRSSRSTDTQYF	TGTGCCACCCGATCTAGCCGTAGCACAGATACGCAGTATTTT
TRBV19	.	TRBJ2-7	.	CASSILAQNYEQYF	TGTGCCAGTAGTATACTAGCGCAAAACTACGAGCAGTACTTC
TRBV7-3	.	TRBJ2-3	.	CASSLGPALSTDTQYF	TGTGCCAGCAGCTTAGGGCCAGCCCTTAGCACAGATACGCAGTATTTT
TRBV7-2	.	TRBJ1-2	once	CASIAGAGLTDYTF	TGTGCCAGCATCGCGGGGGCGGGTCTTACGGACTACACCTTC
TRBV27	.	TRBJ2-7	once	CASNSGVVRSHEQYF	TGTGCCAGCAACTCCGGAGTTGTTCGGTCGCACGAGCAGTACTTC
TRBV4-1	TRBD2	TRBJ2-1	.	CASSQTGGNEQFF	TGCGCCAGCAGCCAAACGGGAGGAAATGAGCAGTTCTTC
TRBV5-1	.	TRBJ1-1	.	CASSLEPRGILMNTEAFF	TGCGCCAGCAGCTTGGAGCCCCGGGGGATACTAATGAACACTGAAGCTTTCTTT
TRBV4-3	.	TRBJ1-1	few	CASTYSLGRNTEAFF	TGCGCCAGCACCTATTCTTTAGGGAGGAACACTGAAGCTTTCTTT
TRBV5-6	.	TRBJ1-3	.	CASSVRRGARPDTIYF	TGTGCCAGCAGCGTACGTCGGGGGGCCCGTCCGGACACCATATATTTT
TRBV4-1	TRBD1	TRBJ1-1	few	CASSEDRGHTEAFF	TGCGCCAGCAGCGAAGACAGGGGCCACACTGAAGCTTTCTTT